This T cell receptor beta chain originates from a study of CD4 T cells in relation to SARS-CoV-2 and coronaviruses. Unexposed donor CD4+ T cells date from about 2010-2018, before the COVID-19 pandemic. Sequenced by immunoSEQ multiplex PCR; TCRdb stores in-frame clones only, minus some. The table records some 64,000 clones, 94% of them present only once. The germline CDR1 and CDR2 sequences are MNHNY and SVGAGI (reference sequence). The CDR3 loop spans 15 amino acids. Deletions cut 7 bases from V and 0 bases from J, with 13 bases between. The V call is TRBV6-6, the J call TRBJ2-1; perhaps TRBD1 as D (6 bases). Sequenced sample: naive CD4+ T cells from PBMCs. Regarding subset: naive CD4+ T cells isolated by negative enrichment. This clonotype was sampled from a human donor in good health. For the CDR3, the DNA is TGTGCCAGCATCCAGGGGCAGAGCTCCTACAATGAGCAGTTCTTC. Its protein is CASIQGQSSYNEQFF.